The 23 T cell receptor beta chains below come from one sample, sequenced in a study of post-analysis software for immune sequencing data. Study-wide results and caveats: TRBV segments more frequent in patients than in controls numbered five and included TRBV5-6, TRBV5-1 and TRBV20-1.

Prepared TCR beta cDNA libraries contained unique molecular identifiers. TCRdb re-analysed the PCR reads in MiXCR, keeping a single row per CDR3 protein. The sample gives more than 500,000 distinct CDR3 sequences, under 40% of which show up once; approximately 5.4% is in the top ten. These receptors' antigens are unknown. Sequencing was done on a sample of blood. The receptors stem from a girl younger than 18 with multiple sclerosis.

This sequence joins TRBV20-1 and TRBJ2-3; 7 positions agree with TRBD1. The CDR3 is made up of 19 amino acids. Germline CDR1 and CDR2: DFQATT and SNEGSKA (reference sequence). With 4 bases clipped from V and 0 bases from J, the junction kept 19 bases outside the gene matches. The CDR3 region is CSATSGTASKNPSTDTQYF. DNA for the CDR3: TGCAGTGCTACATCTGGGACAGCTTCGAAAAATCCTAGCACAGATACGCAGTATTTT.

This clonotype appeared a single time. An end of the junction does not agree with germline; a read error may underlie this. The chain uses TRBV5-1 and TRBJ2-1; 12 nucleotides agree with TRBD2. The length of the CDR3 is 18 residues. CDR1 is SGHRS and CDR2 is YFSETQ in the germline V gene. The CDR3 sequence: CASSYKPTSGGSYNEQLF. CDR3 in DNA: TGCGCCAGCAGTTACAAGCCGACTAGCGGGGGATCCTACAATGAGCAGTTATTC.

The rearrangement uses TRBV12-3 or TRBV12-4 and TRBJ2-7; a weak D match, TRBD2 (5 bases). The J call could be wrong; TRBJ2-5 is a better fit for the DNA end. This CDR3 is built from 14 residues. CDR3 in amino acids: CASSNPGWPETQYF. The CDR3 DNA reads as TGTGCCAGCAGCAACCCGGGGTGGCCAGAGACCCAGTACTTC.

This chain connects TRBV28 to TRBJ1-5; 12 nucleotides agree with TRBD1. V dropped 6 bases and J dropped 4; count of bases not matched to a gene: 7. Germline lookup yields CDR1 MDHEN and CDR2 SYDVKM. This CDR3 comprises 16 residues. DNA for the CDR3: TGTGCCAGCAGCTGGGGACAGGGGGCGATGAATCAGCCCCAGCATTTT. Residues: CASSWGQGAMNQPQHF. The full variable domain, its missing parts supplied by reference TRBV28 and TRBJ1-5, is DVKVTQSSRYLVKRTGEKVFLECVQDMDHENMFWYRQDPGLGLRLIYFSYDVKMKEKGDIPEGYSVSREKKERFSLILESASTNQTSMYLCASSWGQGAMNQPQHFGDGTRLSIL.

This chain uses TRBV7-3 with TRBJ1-1, with 9 bases identical to TRBD1. CDR1 SGHTA and CDR2 FQGTGA come from the germline V gene. The CDR3 contains 14 residues. J lost 6 bases, V lost 6 bases, and 8 bases had no gene match. CDR3 protein: CASSWGQGSAEAFF. In nucleotides, the CDR3 is TGTGCCAGCAGTTGGGGACAGGGTAGCGCTGAAGCTTTCTTT.

V and J are TRBV6-6 and TRBJ1-2; TRBD1 might be the D (5 bases). Germline V gene data show CDR1 as MNHNY and CDR2 as SVGAGI (reference sequence). The CDR3 loop spans 15 amino acids. V was trimmed by 5 bases and J by 8 bases, leaving 21 bases between them. The CDR3 reads CASSRTQGARGGYTF. DNA for the CDR3: TGTGCCAGCAGTCGAACCCAGGGAGCTCGAGGAGGCTACACCTTC.

CDR3 DNA: TGCGCCAGCAGCCAAGTACCGGGACGGGAAACTAATGAAAAACTGTTTTTT. It is translated as CASSQVPGRETNEKLFF. This sequence joins TRBV4-1 and TRBJ1-4, with D perhaps TRBD1 (5 bases). Trimming pared 1 base from V and 1 base from J, leaving 13 bases between. The length of the CDR3 is 17 residues. Germline V gene data show CDR1 as MGHRA and CDR2 as YSYEKL.

The genes are TRBV5-1 and TRBJ2-4; 7 bases fit TRBD1. Germline CDR1 reads SGHRS; CDR2 reads YFSETQ. The CDR3 consists of 14 residues. J lost 1 base, V lost 4 bases, and 2 bases had no gene match. The CDR3 loop reads CASSPDRAKNIQYF. As DNA, the CDR3 is TGCGCCAGCAGCCCGGACAGGGCCAAAAACATTCAGTACTTC.

Only a few counts were recorded for this clonotype. The gene calls are TRBV10-3 and TRBJ2-1, with D possibly being TRBD1 or TRBD2 (5 bases each). The CDR3 is 14 residues long. Trimming pared 5 bases from V and 3 bases from J, leaving 11 bases between. Germline assignment: CDR1 ENHRY and CDR2 SYGVKD. The chain's CDR3 is CAISTGGGYNEQFF. The DNA for the CDR3 is TGTGCCATCAGTACAGGTGGAGGCTACAATGAGCAGTTCTTC.

A few counts support this clonotype. This chain connects TRBV29-1 to TRBJ2-3, with a tentative D call TRBD1 (6 bases). The V and J ends lost 0 bases and 2 bases respectively, with 12 bases between them. CDR1 SQVTM and CDR2 ANQGSEA come from the germline V gene. The CDR3 is 15 residues long. DNA of the CDR3: TGCAGCGTTGAAGATCCCAGGGGCTACACAGATACGCAGTATTTT. Its translation: CSVEDPRGYTDTQYF.

In this sample, this clonotype turned up a few times. This chain connects TRBV5-6 to TRBJ1-1; 7 positions agree with TRBD1. CDR3 length equals 15 residues. Germline V gene lookup returns CDR1 SGHDT and CDR2 YYEEEE. V gave up 2 bases and J gave up 1 base; unmatched junction bases: 5. The CDR3 DNA is TGTGCCAGCAGCTTCGTGGACAGGCCGAACACTGAAGCTTTCTTT. It encodes CASSFVDRPNTEAFF.

The rearrangement links TRBV10-3 to TRBJ2-1, with TRBD2 as a possible D gene (6 bases). Trimming shortened V by 2 bases and J by 6 bases, and 8 bases separated the two germline ends. Germline lookup yields CDR1 ENHRY and CDR2 SYGVKD. The CDR3 contains 13 residues. CDR3 residues: CAISELARNEQFF. The CDR3 nucleotides read TGTGCCATCAGTGAGCTAGCGCGCAATGAGCAGTTCTTC.

The chain uses TRBV5-1 and TRBJ1-2; TRBD1 matches at 8 bases. This CDR3 has 14 amino acids. V trimming: 4 bases; J trimming: 6 bases; junction bases outside the gene matches: 8. Germline assignment: CDR1 SGHRS and CDR2 YFSETQ. Here the CDR3 DNA reads TGCGCCAGCAGCGCCCAGACAGGGGAGGATGGCTACACCTTC. This encodes CASSAQTGEDGYTF.

The gene calls are TRBV7-9 and TRBJ1-6; D uncertain. The germline V gene encodes CDR1 SEHNR and CDR2 FQNEAQ (reference sequence). The CDR3 runs to 12 residues. V lost 8 bases and J lost 9, with 11 bases in between. The CDR3 spells CASGTAGSPLHF. The DNA of the CDR3 is TGTGCCAGCGGAACGGCCGGTTCACCCCTCCACTTT. The variable domain in full, completed from reference TRBV7-9 and TRBJ1-6, reads DTGVSQNPRHKITKRGQNVTFRCDPISEHNRLYWYRQTLGQGPEFLTYFQNEAQLEKSRLLSDRFSAERPKGSFSTLEIQRTEQGDSAMYLCASGTAGSPLHFGNGTRLTVT.

This clonotype has more than one count but fewer than ten. V and J are TRBV3-1 and TRBJ2-3; D unresolved. The germline CDR1 and CDR2 sequences are LGHDT and YNNKEL (reference sequence). Trimming cost V 2 bases and J 6 bases, with 3 bases left between them. The CDR3 consists of 11 residues. The DNA of the CDR3 is TGTGCCAGCAGCCAAAAGGATACGCAGTATTTT. This gives the protein CASSQKDTQYF.

This clonotype is categorized as medium-sized. This rearrangement joins TRBV6-5 to TRBJ2-5, with D uncertain. The CDR3 contains 14 residues. V dropped 0 bases and J dropped 2 bases, with 7 bases sitting between them. The germline gives CDR1 MNHEY, CDR2 SVGAGI. The CDR3 spells CASSYSPWQETQYF. The CDR3 nucleotides read TGTGCCAGCAGTTACTCTCCCTGGCAAGAGACCCAGTACTTC.

This clonotype was seen only a few times. The chain links TRBV18 to TRBJ2-5; TRBD1 matches at 7 bases. CDR1 and CDR2 (germline): KGHSH, LQKENI. The CDR3 consists of 14 residues. J lost 2 bases, V lost 3 bases, and 3 bases had no gene match. The CDR3 is CASSPATGQETQYF. In DNA form, the CDR3 reads TGTGCCAGCTCACCCGCGACAGGGCAAGAGACCCAGTACTTC.

This clonotype came up many times. In DNA, the CDR3 is TGTGCCAGCAGTCCCCGGGATGAGCAGTTCTTC. Its translation is CASSPRDEQFF. The V and J genes are TRBV12-3 or TRBV12-4 and TRBJ2-1; the D is unclear. V was cut by 5 bases and J by 8 bases, with 7 bases left in between. CDR3 length: 11 amino acids.

This clonotype is a singleton in its sample. The chain couples TRBV6-6 to TRBJ1-1; D unresolved. V lost 0 bases, J lost 5 bases, and 13 bases lay in between. This CDR3 comprises 15 residues. Germline V gene lookup returns CDR1 MNHNY and CDR2 SVGAGI (reference sequence). Here the CDR3 reads CASSYSTNGRTEAFF. In DNA form, the CDR3 reads TGTGCCAGCAGTTACTCGACAAACGGGCGAACTGAAGCTTTCTTT.

The CDR3 loop reads CASSQTSGQGYEQYF. DNA for the CDR3: TGCGCCAGCAGCCAAACCTCGGGACAGGGCTACGAGCAGTACTTC. The chain uses TRBV5-1 and TRBJ2-7; 9 nucleotides align to TRBD1. The ends lost 4 bases at V and 3 bases at J; junction bases unmatched: 8. The CDR3 contains 15 residues. Germline lookup yields CDR1 SGHRS and CDR2 YFSETQ.

This clonotype was observed a single time. A read error may be the cause here, since a much bigger clone is one base away. The CDR3 ends on some other residue instead of the conserved phenylalanine or tryptophan, so this is likely a read error. The chain combines TRBV7-6 with TRBJ2-2; TRBD1 matches at 9 bases. The CDR3 extends over 14 amino acids. Looked up from germline, CDR1 is SGHVS and CDR2 is FNYEAQ. J lost 5 bases, V lost 4 bases, and 2 bases had no gene match. CDR3 DNA: TGTGCCAGCAGCTCGACAGGGGGGACCGGGGAGCTGTTTGTT. Amino acids: CASSSTGGTGELFV.

This clonotype was observed a handful of times. The chain links TRBV6-2 or TRBV6-3 to TRBJ2-7; D unclear. The length of the CDR3 is 10 residues. Germline loops: CDR1 MNHEY, CDR2 SVGEGT. Trimming took off 8 bases at V and 6 bases at J, with 8 bases between the two ends. This CDR3 reads CASGVREQYF. Written as DNA, the CDR3 is TGTGCCAGCGGGGTTCGCGAGCAGTACTTC.

This clonotype was counted only a few times. The chain joins TRBV10-3 to TRBJ2-5; D remains unclear. The J call is doubtful: the DNA matches TRBJ2-7 better. The CDR3 has 12 amino acids. Germline V gene lookup returns CDR1 ENHRY and CDR2 SYGVKD. CDR3 loop: CAISAQTYEQYF. CDR3 bases: TGTGCCATCAGTGCCCAGACCTACGAGCAGTACTTC.